The clone carrying this T cell receptor beta chain was found once. Repertoires were generated with immunoSEQ multiplex PCR, while TCRdb's copy carries only in-frame clones and drops some. This sample has around 200,000 clones; more than 75% occur once, and the top ten carry 3% to 4%. This entry belongs to a study of blood T cell repertoires in COVID-19. On the study more broadly: Donors in the United States, Italy and Spain gave samples during acute or convalescent COVID-19.

This CDR3 has 19 residues. The germline V gene encodes CDR1 LNHDA and CDR2 SQIVND (reference sequence). The trim removed 0 bases at V and 8 bases at J, leaving 16 bases unmatched. V usage is TRBV19 and J usage is TRBJ2-1, with 10 bases identical to TRBD2. The source is a young man with active or convalescent COVID-19. Sequencing was done on a sample of peripheral blood. The CDR3, as DNA: TGTGCCAGTAGTATAGATCTCCTGACTAGCGGGTACCGGGAGGATGAGCAGTTCTTC. Translating gives CASSIDLLTSGYREDEQFF.